The 23 T cell receptor beta chains below come from one sample, sequenced in a study of blood T cell repertoires in COVID-19. Profiling relied on immunoSEQ multiplex PCR, and the TCRdb table lists in-frame clones only, not all of them. The sample includes 90,000 to 110,000 clones, over 80% of them seen just once. Sequenced input: peripheral blood. Receptors originate from a woman aged 60-75 years with acute or convalescent COVID-19.

V and J are TRBV7-2 and TRBJ1-2; D remains ambiguous. In germline, CDR1 is SGHTA, CDR2 FQGNSA. This CDR3 has 13 amino acids. Trimming took 0 bases from V and 4 from J, leaving 6 bases between them. This CDR3 is CASSLALLYGYTF. CDR3 DNA sequence: TGTGCCAGCAGCTTAGCCCTTCTCTATGGCTACACCTTC.

This sequence joins TRBV20-1 and TRBJ2-1; D may be TRBD2 (5 bases). Trimming cost V 3 bases and J 8 bases, with 20 bases left between them. The length of the CDR3 is 15 residues. Germline V CDR1 and CDR2: DFQATT, SNEGSKA (reference sequence). The CDR3 region is CSASRPEGQGHEQFF. CDR3 coding DNA: TGCAGTGCTAGTCGACCCGAGGGCCAAGGCCATGAGCAGTTCTTC.

This chain connects TRBV28 to TRBJ1-2; 8 bases line up with TRBD1. This CDR3 has 14 residues. With V trimmed by 4 bases and J by 4 bases, 5 bases remained unmatched. The germline CDR1 and CDR2 sequences are MDHEN and SYDVKM. The CDR3 nucleotides are TGTGCCAGCAGTTCGGGGACAGGCGGCTATGGCTACACCTTC. This encodes CASSSGTGGYGYTF.

The chain has TRBV6-1 and TRBJ2-4; the match to TRBD1 covers 7 bases. The CDR3 has 14 residues. Losses at the gene ends were 3 bases for V and 5 bases for J; bases not matched to a gene: 4. Germline values: CDR1 MNHNS, CDR2 SASEGT. CDR3 amino acids: CASSDGTVENIQYF. The CDR3 DNA sequence: TGTGCCAGCAGTGATGGGACAGTCGAAAACATTCAGTACTTC.

The V call is TRBV11-2, the J call TRBJ2-3, with a tentative D call TRBD2 (6 bases). V gave up 5 bases and J gave up 2 bases, with 11 bases separating them. Germline loops: CDR1 SGHAT, CDR2 FQNNGV. The CDR3 runs 14 residues. CDR3 loop: CASSLGTSTDTQYF. CDR3 nucleotide sequence: TGTGCCAGCAGCCTCGGGACTTCCACAGATACGCAGTATTTT.

In this sample, this clone turned up a few times. The rearrangement links TRBV12-3 or TRBV12-4 to TRBJ1-1, with D perhaps matching TRBD1 (6 bases). This CDR3 has 11 residues. The ends were cut back, 5 bases at V and 5 bases at J, with 6 bases in the middle. CDR3 coding DNA: TGTGCCAGCAGTAGGGGGACTGAAGCTTTCTTT. Translated: CASSRGTEAFF.

The gene calls are TRBV18 and TRBJ2-3, with TRBD2 matching over 7 bases. Germline CDR1 reads KGHSH; CDR2 reads LQKENI. The CDR3 sequence is 14 residues long. The V segment lost 5 bases and the J segment 4 bases; nucleotides outside the gene matches: 6. CDR3: CASSGSGTPDTQYF. The DNA of the CDR3 is TGTGCCAGCTCAGGAAGCGGGACCCCAGATACGCAGTATTTT.

The chain links TRBV21-1 to TRBJ2-7; the D call in the table, TRBD1, was not verified against the DNA. TRBV21-1 counts as a pseudogene. The CDR3 consists of 17 residues. The DNA for the CDR3 is TGTGCCAGCGGGTATGGGACAGAGTGTGGGCGATCCTACGAGCAGTACTTC. Translated, it gives CASGYGTECGRSYEQYF.

In this sample, this clone turned up once. V and J are TRBV15 and TRBJ2-3; D is unresolved. V lost 6 bases and J 5 bases, leaving 18 bases between the germline ends. Germline values: CDR1 LNHNV, CDR2 YYDKDF (reference sequence). The CDR3 consists of 15 residues. This CDR3 reads CATRNRRSDRDTQYF. DNA for the CDR3: TGTGCCACCAGAAACCGTAGGAGTGACCGAGATACGCAGTATTTT.

The rearrangement uses TRBV4-1 and TRBJ2-3; TRBD2 aligns across 7 bases. Trimming at V came to 1 base and at J to 3 bases, leaving 13 bases not matched to a gene. The CDR3 spans 18 residues. The germline V gene has CDR1 MGHRA and CDR2 YSYEKL. The CDR3 sequence: CASSQGPPGGVGTDTQYF. The CDR3 DNA is TGCGCCAGCAGCCAAGGGCCGCCGGGGGGAGTGGGTACAGATACGCAGTATTTT.

The chain uses TRBV27 and TRBJ1-1; the D gene is possibly TRBD1 (5 bases). The length of the CDR3 is 13 residues. Germline V gives CDR1 MNHEY, CDR2 SMNVEV (reference sequence). The V end was cut by 6 bases, the J end by 5 bases, with 13 bases between. The CDR3 nucleotides read TGTGCCAGCAGCTGGGGCGAGTTGACTGAAGCTTTCTTT. This gives the protein CASSWGELTEAFF.

This clone came up once. J is TRBJ1-5 and V is TRBV6-5, with D perhaps matching TRBD1 (5 bases). Germline V gene lookup returns CDR1 MNHEY and CDR2 SVGAGI. The CDR3 spans 14 residues. The V end was cut by 2 bases, the J end by 6 bases, with 11 bases between. The CDR3 loop reads CASSYGALVQPQHF. The CDR3 nucleotides read TGTGCCAGCAGTTACGGGGCTCTGGTTCAGCCCCAGCATTTT.

The chain couples TRBV29-1 to TRBJ1-2, with D possibly being TRBD1 (5 bases). Looked up from germline, CDR1 is SQVTM and CDR2 is ANQGSEA. This CDR3 region has 12 residues. CDR3 sequence reads: CRGTSGSYGYTF. CDR3 coding DNA: TGCAGGGGTACATCAGGGTCCTATGGCTACACCTTC. Full variable domain (rest looked up from reference TRBV29-1 and TRBJ1-2): SAVISQKPSRDICQRGTSLTIQCQVDSQVTMMFWYRQQPGQSLTLIATANQGSEATYESGFVIDKFPISRPNLTFSTLTVSNMSPEDSSIYLCRGTSGSYGYTFGSGTRLTVV.

This clone has just a few counts. V and J are TRBV5-6 and TRBJ2-1; a weak D match, TRBD2 (6 bases). The germline V gene encodes CDR1 SGHDT and CDR2 YYEEEE. V lost 4 bases and J 2 bases, leaving 19 bases between the germline ends. The CDR3 spans 17 residues. The CDR3 region has the DNA TGTGCCAGCAGCGCTTTGAGGAGGGGCACAACCTACAATGAGCAGTTCTTC. Amino acids: CASSALRRGTTYNEQFF. Filled out from reference TRBV5-6 and TRBJ2-1, the complete variable domain reads DAGVTQSPTHLIKTRGQQVTLRCSPKSGHDTVSWYQQALGQGPQFIFQYYEEEERQRGNFPDRFSGHQFPNYSSELNVNALLLGDSALYLCASSALRRGTTYNEQFFGPGTRLTVL.

The DNA for the CDR3 is TGTGCCAGCAGTATAGGGACAGCCCGTGGCTACACCTTC. It yields the protein CASSIGTARGYTF. The chain has TRBV7-3 and TRBJ1-2, with 7 positions matching TRBD1. The V gene end was trimmed by 6 bases and the J gene end by 7 bases; junction bases not matched to a gene: 8. Germline CDR1 is SGHTA and CDR2 is FQGTGA. The CDR3 contains 13 residues.

This clone is judged large (0.1 to 1%). V is TRBV25-1 and J is TRBJ2-3; TRBD2 agrees at 15 bases. The junction had 7 bases not matched to a gene; V was cut back by 3 bases and J by 3 bases. The CDR3 consists of 18 residues. CDR1 and CDR2 from the germline V gene are MGHDK and SYGVNS. The CDR3 is CASSDGLAGGPGTDTQYF. The CDR3 coding sequence is TGTGCCAGCAGTGATGGACTAGCGGGAGGGCCGGGGACAGATACGCAGTATTTT. The full variable domain, rest sourced from reference TRBV25-1 and TRBJ2-3, is EADIYQTPRYLVIGTGKKITLECSQTMGHDKMYWYQQDPGMELHLIHYSYGVNSTEKGDLSSESTVSRIRTEHFPLTLESARPSHTSQYLCASSDGLAGGPGTDTQYFGPGTRLTVL.

The chain recombines TRBV21-1 with TRBJ1-2; the tabulated D call, TRBD1, remains unverified against the DNA. TRBV21-1 is listed as a pseudogene. This CDR3 contains 11 residues. The DNA of the CDR3 is TGTGCCGATACACAGGCCTATGGCTACACCTTC. Translated: CADTQAYGYTF.

This clone was detected once. The chain employs TRBV7-2 and TRBJ1-1; maybe TRBD1 (5 bases). Germline assignment: CDR1 SGHTA and CDR2 FQGNSA. CDR3 length: 13 amino acids. The V and J ends lost 5 bases and 1 base respectively, with 8 bases between them. CDR3: CASSRGPNTEAFF. Written as DNA, the CDR3 is TGTGCCAGCAGCAGGGGCCCGAACACTGAAGCTTTCTTT. Full variable domain (missing parts from reference TRBV7-2 and TRBJ1-1): GAGVSQSPSNKVTEKGKDVELRCDPISGHTALYWYRQSLGQGLEFLIYFQGNSAPDKSGLPSDRFSAERTGGSVSTLTIQRTQQEDSAVYLCASSRGPNTEAFFGQGTRLTVV.

The rearrangement uses TRBV18 and TRBJ2-1; 7 nucleotides align to TRBD2. The CDR3 is 15 amino acids. Germline V CDR1 and CDR2: KGHSH, LQKENI. J lost 7 bases, V lost 3 bases, and 9 bases had no gene match. The CDR3 bases are TGTGCCAGCTCACCCCAGGGTAGCGGGCTAAATGAGCAGTTCTTC. It codes for CASSPQGSGLNEQFF.

This clone was detected once. A read error may account for a junction end that differs from germline. The chain uses TRBV7-7 and TRBJ1-1, with TRBD1 identical over 8 bases. Germline loops: CDR1 SSHAT, CDR2 FNYEAQ (reference sequence). This CDR3 comprises 16 residues. CDR3 coding DNA: TGTGCTAGCAGCTGTGGGGGGGGACAGGCCTTCACTGAAGCTTTCTTT. Protein: CASSCGGGQAFTEAFF.

V and J are TRBV15 and TRBJ2-3; TRBD2 is a possible D gene (5 bases). V lost 3 bases and J lost 2, with 9 bases in between. Germline V gene data show CDR1 as LNHNV and CDR2 as YYDKDF (reference sequence). This CDR3 spans 14 amino acids. The CDR3 region has the DNA TGTGCCACCAGCAGTAGGGAGATCACAGATACGCAGTATTTT. This translates into CATSSREITDTQYF.

This clone was counted only a few times. The J gene is TRBJ1-2, the V gene TRBV7-2; 10 nucleotides agree with TRBD1. Germline V gene lookup returns CDR1 SGHTA and CDR2 FQGNSA. With V trimmed by 6 bases and J by 4 bases, 5 bases remained unmatched. The CDR3 sequence is 14 residues long. Written as DNA, the CDR3 is TGTGCCAGCAGTTCAGACAGGGGGCCCTATGGCTACACCTTC. The encoded protein is CASSSDRGPYGYTF. The variable domain in full, completed from reference TRBV7-2 and TRBJ1-2, reads GAGVSQSPSNKVTEKGKDVELRCDPISGHTALYWYRQSLGQGLEFLIYFQGNSAPDKSGLPSDRFSAERTGGSVSTLTIQRTQQEDSAVYLCASSSDRGPYGYTFGSGTRLTVV.

This clone turned up a few times. This chain links TRBV7-2 with TRBJ2-5; 10 bases align to TRBD1. CDR1 SGHTA and CDR2 FQGNSA come from the germline V gene. The trim removed 0 bases at V and 5 bases at J, leaving 6 bases unmatched. This CDR3 contains 16 residues. The CDR3 reads CASSLAGQGVRETQYF. DNA of the CDR3: TGTGCCAGCAGCTTAGCAGGACAGGGGGTCAGGGAGACCCAGTACTTC.